This T cell receptor beta chain is drawn from a study of T-cell reconstitution after alpha-beta-depleted transplantation in children. Regarding the study as a whole: Where some patients showed high TCRbeta diversity at day 60, it came from recipient T cells and thymic progenitors that had survived. At around two months after transplant, the alpha-beta T cells were reportedly derived from several hundred expanded clones that came from non-depleted graft cells. At the one-year point after transplant, T-cell counts and TCRbeta diversity were found to come mostly from T cells that had been newly produced.

Comments on this clonotype: What it recognizes is unknown.

This CDR3 comprises 15 residues. Germline lookup yields CDR1 SGHKS and CDR2 YYEKEE (reference sequence). Trimming cost V 4 bases and J 4 bases, with 15 bases left between them. This sample's TCRbeta library carried unique molecular identifier barcodes. TCRdb reanalysed the PCR reads using MiXCR and keeps one entry per CDR3 protein. The table records about 830,000 distinct CDR3 sequences, roughly 15% of them present only once. This clonotype originated in a male patient younger than 18 who had a stem cell transplant for acute lymphoblastic leukemia, so the T cells may come from the graft donor. The input for sequencing was PBMCs, mostly from graft donor cells, taken 360 days after TCRalphabeta/CD19-depleted stem cell transplant. The rearrangement joins TRBV5-5 to TRBJ2-1; possibly TRBD1 for D (6 bases). CDR3 loop: CASSLRTAGYNEQFF. CDR3 nucleotides: TGTGCCAGCAGCCTCAGGACAGCCGGGTACAATGAGCAGTTCTTC.